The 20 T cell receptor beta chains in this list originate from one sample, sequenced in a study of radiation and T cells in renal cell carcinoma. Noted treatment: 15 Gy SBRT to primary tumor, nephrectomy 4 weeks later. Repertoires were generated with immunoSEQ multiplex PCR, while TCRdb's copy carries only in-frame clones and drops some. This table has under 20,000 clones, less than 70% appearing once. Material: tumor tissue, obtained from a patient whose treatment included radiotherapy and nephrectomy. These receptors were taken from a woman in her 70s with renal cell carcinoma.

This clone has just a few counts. In DNA, the CDR3 is TGTGCCAGCAGCTTAGTGGGGGGCGCGGCAAGGCCCCAGCATTTT. This encodes CASSLVGGAARPQHF. This chain uses TRBV7-2 with TRBJ1-5; possibly TRBD1 for D (6 bases). CDR1 and CDR2 (germline): SGHTA, FQGNSA. The CDR3 spans 15 residues. V shed 1 base and J shed 9 bases, with 16 bases lying between them.

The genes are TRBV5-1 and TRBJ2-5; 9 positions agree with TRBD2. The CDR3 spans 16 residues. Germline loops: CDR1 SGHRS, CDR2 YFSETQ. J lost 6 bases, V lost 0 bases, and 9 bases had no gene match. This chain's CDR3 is CASSLGVSGGGKTQYF. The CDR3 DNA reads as TGCGCCAGCAGCTTGGGTGTTAGCGGGGGAGGAAAGACCCAGTACTTC.

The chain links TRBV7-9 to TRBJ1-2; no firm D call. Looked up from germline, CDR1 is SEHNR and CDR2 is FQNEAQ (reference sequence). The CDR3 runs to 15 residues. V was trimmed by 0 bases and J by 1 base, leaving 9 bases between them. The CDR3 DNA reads TGTGCCAGCAGCTTAGCCGCAGCGCTTAACTATGGCTACACCTTC. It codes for CASSLAAALNYGYTF.

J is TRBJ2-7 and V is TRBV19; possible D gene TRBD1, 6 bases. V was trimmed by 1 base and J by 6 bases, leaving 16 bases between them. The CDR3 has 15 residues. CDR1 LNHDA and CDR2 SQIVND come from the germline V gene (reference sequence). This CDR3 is CASSIVDSGAVEQYF. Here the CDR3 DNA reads TGTGCCAGTAGTATAGTGGATTCAGGGGCGGTCGAGCAGTACTTC.

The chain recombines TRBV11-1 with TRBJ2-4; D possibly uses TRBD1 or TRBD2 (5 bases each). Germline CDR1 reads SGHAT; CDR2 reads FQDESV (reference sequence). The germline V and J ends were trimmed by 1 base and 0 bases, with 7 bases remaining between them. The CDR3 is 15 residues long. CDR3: CASSLGDVAKNIQYF. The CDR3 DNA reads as TGTGCCAGCAGCTTAGGGGACGTAGCCAAAAACATTCAGTACTTC.

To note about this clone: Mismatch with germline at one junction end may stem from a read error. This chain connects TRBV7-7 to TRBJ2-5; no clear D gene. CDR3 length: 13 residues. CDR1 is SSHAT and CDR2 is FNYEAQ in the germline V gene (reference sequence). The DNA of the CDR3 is TGTGCTAGCAGCCCAGATCTAAGAGAGACCCAGTACTTC. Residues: CASSPDLRETQYF.

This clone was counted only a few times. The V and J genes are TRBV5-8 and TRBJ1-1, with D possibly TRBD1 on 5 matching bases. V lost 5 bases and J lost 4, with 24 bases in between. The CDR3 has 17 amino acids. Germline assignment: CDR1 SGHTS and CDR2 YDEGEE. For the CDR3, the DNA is TGTGCCAGCAGTCATATCGTCAGCTACGGGAGGGGCACTGAAGCTTTCTTT. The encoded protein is CASSHIVSYGRGTEAFF.

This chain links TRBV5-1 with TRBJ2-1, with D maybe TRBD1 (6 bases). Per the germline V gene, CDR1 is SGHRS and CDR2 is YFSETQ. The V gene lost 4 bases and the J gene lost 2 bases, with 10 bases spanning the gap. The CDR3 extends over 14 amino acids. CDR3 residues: CASSRTATYNEQFF. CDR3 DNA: TGCGCCAGCAGCCGGACAGCTACCTACAATGAGCAGTTCTTC.

The CDR3 is CASSTYRTESQPQHF. Here the CDR3 DNA reads TGTGCCAGTAGTACCTATAGGACCGAAAGTCAGCCCCAGCATTTT. This rearrangement joins TRBV19 to TRBJ1-5; no definite D call. CDR1 and CDR2 (germline): LNHDA, SQIVND (reference sequence). CDR3 length equals 15 residues. V was trimmed by 4 bases and J by 6 bases, leaving 16 bases between them. The variable domain in full, with the rest retrieved from reference TRBV19 and TRBJ1-5, is DGGITQSPKYLFRKEGQNVTLSCEQNLNHDAMYWYRQDPGQGLRLIYYSQIVNDFQKGDIAEGYSVSREKKESFPLTVTSAQKNPTAFYLCASSTYRTESQPQHFGDGTRLSIL.

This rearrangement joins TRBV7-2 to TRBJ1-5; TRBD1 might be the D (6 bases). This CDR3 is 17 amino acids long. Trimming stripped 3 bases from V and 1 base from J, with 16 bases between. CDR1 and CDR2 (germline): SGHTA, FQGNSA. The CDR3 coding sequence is TGTGCCAGCAGCTTCCTCGGGGGGCAGGGGAGCAATCAGCCCCAGCATTTT. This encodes CASSFLGGQGSNQPQHF. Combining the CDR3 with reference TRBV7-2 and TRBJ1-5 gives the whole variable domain GAGVSQSPSNKVTEKGKDVELRCDPISGHTALYWYRQSLGQGLEFLIYFQGNSAPDKSGLPSDRFSAERTGGSVSTLTIQRTQQEDSAVYLCASSFLGGQGSNQPQHFGDGTRLSIL.

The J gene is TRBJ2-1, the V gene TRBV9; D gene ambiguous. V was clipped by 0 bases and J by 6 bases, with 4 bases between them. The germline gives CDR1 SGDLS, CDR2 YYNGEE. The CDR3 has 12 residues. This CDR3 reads CASSVEANEQFF. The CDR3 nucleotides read TGTGCCAGCAGCGTAGAAGCCAATGAGCAGTTCTTC. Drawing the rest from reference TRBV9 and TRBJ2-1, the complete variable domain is DSGVTQTPKHLITATGQRVTLRCSPRSGDLSVYWYQQSLDQGLQFLIQYYNGEERAKGNILERFSAQQFPDLHSELNLSSLELGDSALYFCASSVEANEQFFGPGTRLTVL.

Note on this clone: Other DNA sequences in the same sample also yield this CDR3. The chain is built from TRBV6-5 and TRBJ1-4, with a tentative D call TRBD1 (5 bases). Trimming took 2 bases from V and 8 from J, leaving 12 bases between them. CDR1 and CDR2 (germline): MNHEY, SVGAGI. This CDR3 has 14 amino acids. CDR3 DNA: TGTGCCAGCAGTTACGGCAGGGTCGGGGAAAAACTGTTTTTT. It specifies CASSYGRVGEKLFF.

CDR3 nucleotides: TGCGCCAGCAGTCCCACCTTTGGACAGGGAGGGCAGCCCCAGCATTTT. Translating gives CASSPTFGQGGQPQHF. J is TRBJ1-5 and V is TRBV23-1; 8 bases align to TRBD1. TRBV23-1 is an ORF; its function is uncertain. V was pared by 4 bases and J by 7 bases, with 12 bases of the junction left unmatched. The CDR3 runs to 16 residues.

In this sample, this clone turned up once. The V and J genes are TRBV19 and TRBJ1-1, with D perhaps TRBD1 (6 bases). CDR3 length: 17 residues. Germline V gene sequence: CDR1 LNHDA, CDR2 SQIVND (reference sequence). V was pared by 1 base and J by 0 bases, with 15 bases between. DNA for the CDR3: TGTGCCAGTAGTATAGGGGCAGGGGTGGTCATGAACACTGAAGCTTTCTTT. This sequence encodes CASSIGAGVVMNTEAFF.

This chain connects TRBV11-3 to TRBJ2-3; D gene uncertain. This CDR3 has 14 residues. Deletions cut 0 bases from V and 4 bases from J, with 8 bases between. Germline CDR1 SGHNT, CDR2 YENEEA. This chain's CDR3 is CASSLDLGADTQYF. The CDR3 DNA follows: TGTGCCAGCAGCTTAGACTTAGGTGCAGATACGCAGTATTTT.

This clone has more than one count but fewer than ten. In nucleotides, the CDR3 is TGTGCCAGCACAGGAGGGGGTTATGGCTACACCTTC. Translated: CASTGGGYGYTF. The chain combines TRBV6-1 with TRBJ1-2; a weak D match, TRBD1 (6 bases). Trimming cost V 7 bases and J 5 bases, with 11 bases left between them. In germline, CDR1 is MNHNS, CDR2 SASEGT. CDR3 length: 12 residues.

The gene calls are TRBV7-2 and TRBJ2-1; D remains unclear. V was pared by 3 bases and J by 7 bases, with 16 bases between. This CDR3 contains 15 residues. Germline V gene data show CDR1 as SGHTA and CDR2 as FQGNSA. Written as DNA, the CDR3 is TGTGCCAGCAGCTTCGGACCTGGTCCATTTAATGAGCAGTTCTTC. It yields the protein CASSFGPGPFNEQFF.

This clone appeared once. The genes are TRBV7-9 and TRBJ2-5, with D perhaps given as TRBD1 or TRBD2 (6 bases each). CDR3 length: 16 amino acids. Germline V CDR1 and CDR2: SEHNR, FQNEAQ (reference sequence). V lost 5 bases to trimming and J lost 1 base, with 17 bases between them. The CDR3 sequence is CASSPKGGYSQETQYF. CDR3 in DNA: TGTGCCAGCAGCCCGAAAGGGGGGTACAGCCAAGAGACCCAGTACTTC.

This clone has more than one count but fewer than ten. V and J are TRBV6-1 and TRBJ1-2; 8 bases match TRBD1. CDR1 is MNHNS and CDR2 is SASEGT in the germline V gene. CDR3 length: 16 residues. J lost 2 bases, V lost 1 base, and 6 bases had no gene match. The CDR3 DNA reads TGTGCCAGCAGTGAAGGGGAGACAGGGGTGAACTATGGCTACACCTTC. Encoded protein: CASSEGETGVNYGYTF.

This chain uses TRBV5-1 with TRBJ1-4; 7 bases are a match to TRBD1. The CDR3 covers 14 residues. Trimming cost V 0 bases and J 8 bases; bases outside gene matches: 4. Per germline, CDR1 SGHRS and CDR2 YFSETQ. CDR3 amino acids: CASSLEGAGEKLFF. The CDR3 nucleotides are TGCGCCAGCAGCTTGGAGGGGGCCGGCGAAAAACTGTTTTTT.